These T cell receptor beta chains were read from a single sample in a study of a mutant IDH1 vaccine in newly diagnosed glioma. For these TCRs, the target antigens are not known. Sequenced by immunoSEQ multiplex PCR; TCRdb stores in-frame clones only, minus some. The sample yields about 38,000 clones, approximately 78% seen once. The material sequenced was PBMCs, taken from a glioma patient whose treatment included an IDH1 peptide vaccine. Source of these receptors: a man aged 40-49 years with glioma. Each CDR3 is given with its conserved first and last residue. The D gene is left open where the match is weak. Only part of the rows carry a size: once, few, many, or a class if the clone is expanded.

>TRBV7-2|TRBJ2-5|TRBD1|-
CASSSMTGETQYF
TGTGCCAGCAGCTCCATGACAGGGGAGACCCAGTACTTC
>TRBV6-5|TRBJ1-2|TRBD1|-
CASSDRGRGDGYTF
TGTGCCAGCAGCGACAGGGGGCGAGGTGATGGCTACACCTTC
>TRBV29-1|TRBJ1-4|-|once
CSVHQGEKLFF
TGCAGCGTGCACCAGGGGGAAAAACTGTTTTTT
>TRBV15|TRBJ2-5|-|large
CATSEVAGETQYF
TGTGCCACCAGCGAGGTGGCAGGAGAGACCCAGTACTTC
>TRBV7-9|TRBJ2-6|-|-
CASSLWGAGANVLTF
TGTGCCAGCAGCTTATGGGGGGCTGGGGCCAACGTCCTGACTTTC
>TRBV30|TRBJ2-3|TRBD1|-
CAWSRGGATDTQYF
TGTGCCTGGAGTCGAGGGGGCGCCACAGATACGCAGTATTTT
>TRBV5-1|TRBJ1-1|-|-
CASSLGPNGFRTEAFF
TGCGCCAGCAGCTTGGGCCCTAACGGGTTTCGTACTGAAGCTTTCTTT
>TRBV15|TRBJ1-1|-|few
CATSNNPDVAPEAFF
TGTGCCACCAGCAACAACCCCGATGTGGCGCCCGAAGCTTTCTTT
>TRBV4-1|TRBJ2-7|TRBD1|-
CASSQARQGGAYEQYF
TGCGCCAGCAGCCAAGCGCGACAGGGGGGAGCCTACGAGCAGTACTTC
>TRBV29-1|TRBJ1-5|TRBD1|-
CSVAQGGLNQPQHF
TGCAGCGTAGCACAGGGGGGCTTGAATCAGCCCCAGCATTTT
>TRBV13|TRBJ2-6|-|-
CASRVGSGANVLTF
TGTGCCAGCAGGGTGGGCTCTGGGGCCAACGTCCTGACTTTC
>TRBV11-2|TRBJ1-4|TRBD1|-
CASSLQGAPVEKLFF
TGTGCCAGCAGCTTGCAGGGGGCGCCCGTCGAAAAACTGTTTTTT
>TRBV7-8|TRBJ1-5|-|-
CASSLDRLGGPNQPQHF
TGTGCCAGCAGCTTAGATCGTCTTGGAGGCCCTAATCAGCCCCAGCATTTT
>TRBV6-1|TRBJ2-7|TRBD2|-
CASRGTSGGYYEQYF
TGTGCCAGCAGGGGAACTAGCGGGGGATATTACGAGCAGTACTTC
>TRBV7-6|TRBJ2-1|TRBD1|medium-sized
CASSTSQGAEQFF
TGTGCCAGCAGCACGTCTCAGGGGGCTGAGCAGTTCTTC
>TRBV5-4|TRBJ2-3|TRBD2|-
CASSPGLADVTPDTQYF
TGTGCCAGCAGCCCAGGACTAGCGGACGTAACCCCAGATACGCAGTATTTT
>TRBV18|TRBJ1-6|TRBD1|few
CASSPTPGQTNSPLHF
TGTGCCAGCTCACCCACTCCGGGACAGACGAATTCACCCCTCCACTTT
>TRBV19|TRBJ1-3|-|-
CASSNRQGRNTIYF
TGTGCCAGTAGTAACCGACAAGGACGAAACACCATATATTTT
>TRBV5-1|TRBJ2-5|-|-
CASSTVGGQETQYF
TGCGCCAGCAGCACGGTCGGCGGCCAGGAGACCCAGTACTTC
>TRBV29-1|TRBJ1-2|TRBD1|-
CSVGQGAAGYGYTF
TGCAGCGTAGGACAGGGGGCCGCCGGCTATGGCTACACCTTC
>TRBV30|TRBJ1-5|-|-
CAWSGTGDQPQHF
TGTGCCTGGAGTGGTACGGGAGACCAGCCCCAGCATTTT
>TRBV21-1|TRBJ1-1|-|-
CASSKVNAEWDRVYTEAFF
TGTGCCAGCAGCAAAGTAAATGCGGAGTGGGACAGGGTATACACTGAAGCTTTCTTT
>TRBV6-5|TRBJ1-3|-|once
CASIRGNTIYF
TGTGCCAGCATCCGAGGAAACACCATATATTTT
>TRBV30|TRBJ2-3|-|-
CAWMSITSTDTQYF
TGTGCCTGGATGTCAATTACTAGCACAGATACGCAGTATTTT
>TRBV27|TRBJ2-1|TRBD2|-
CASSLSRTSGVYNEQFF
TGTGCCAGCAGTTTATCGCGGACTAGCGGGGTATACAATGAGCAGTTCTTC
>TRBV29-1|TRBJ2-3|TRBD1|once
CSVGKGAEDTQYF
TGCAGCGTTGGAAAGGGGGCTGAAGATACGCAGTATTTT
>TRBV6-1|TRBJ1-6|-|-
CASSGVSYNSPLHF
TGTGCCAGCAGTGGGGTGTCCTATAATTCACCCCTCCACTTT
>TRBV6-6|TRBJ2-5|TRBD1|-
CASSPNRQGFQETQYF
TGTGCCAGCAGCCCCAATCGACAGGGATTCCAAGAGACCCAGTACTTC
>TRBV5-4|TRBJ2-3|TRBD1|once
CASSSEGQARGTQYF
TGTGCCAGCAGCTCCGAGGGACAGGCCCGGGGTACGCAGTATTTT
>TRBV6-5|TRBJ1-1|-|-
CASSYSRVGEAFF
TGTGCCAGCAGTTACTCGCGCGTGGGTGAAGCTTTCTTT
>TRBV18|TRBJ1-1|TRBD1|-
CASSQNQGAYMNTEAFF
TGTGCCAGCTCACAGAACCAGGGGGCTTATATGAACACTGAAGCTTTCTTT
>TRBV7-9|TRBJ2-3|-|-
CASSLGAGGGTDTQYF
TGTGCCAGCAGCTTAGGGGCAGGGGGGGGCACAGATACGCAGTATTTT